This T cell receptor (beta chain) was identified in a study of CD8 T cells in ankylosing spondylitis. Points from the study as a whole: A TCR beta motif of roughly eight highly homologous variants seemed to mark ankylosing spondylitis blood. Earlier literature documents some of the motif variants in reactive arthritis synovial fluid and blood.

This clonotype was seen a handful of times. Antigen specificity is unknown. The V segment lost 5 bases and the J segment 7 bases; nucleotides outside the gene matches: 13. CDR3 size: 16 residues. Germline V lookup: CDR1 LNHDA, CDR2 SQIVND (reference sequence). Quantitative molecular-barcoded 5'-RACE generated the TCR beta libraries. TCRdb re-derived calls from the 5' RACE reads in MiXCR, one entry per CDR3 protein. The table lists about 160,000 distinct CDR3 sequences, 18% of them singletons. The sequenced material came from blood, either unsorted or a sorted T cell fraction (not recorded which). This chain links TRBV19 with TRBJ2-2, with 7 bases identical to TRBD2. The clonotype comes from a male donor with ankylosing spondylitis or in good health (not recorded which). The chain's CDR3 is CASSFRLAGVLGELFF. As DNA, the CDR3 is TGTGCCAGTAGTTTCAGACTAGCAGGTGTTCTCGGGGAGCTGTTTTTT.